Each of the 6 T cell receptor beta chains below was sequenced from the same sample in a study of T cell responses to AZD1222 COVID-19 vaccine. Profiled with immunoSEQ multiplex PCR; TCRdb holds only in-frame clones, not every one. Among about 73,000 clones, nearly 90% were seen once, and the ten largest hold over 7.5%. Sequencing used peripheral blood, obtained 28 days after the second AZD1222 dose. The receptors shown here come from an adult who received the AZD1222 COVID-19 vaccine.

The chain has TRBV9 and TRBJ2-1, with 7 nucleotides matching TRBD2. Germline assignment: CDR1 SGDLS and CDR2 YYNGEE. Losses at the gene ends were 0 bases for V and 7 bases for J; bases not matched to a gene: 10. This CDR3 contains 16 residues. This chain's CDR3 is CASSVGPAGKKNEQFF. The CDR3 region has the DNA TGTGCCAGCAGCGTAGGGCCAGCGGGGAAAAAAAATGAGCAGTTCTTC.

The chain employs TRBV19 and TRBJ1-3; tentative D call: TRBD1 (6 bases). CDR3 length: 13 residues. The V gene's germline CDR1 is LNHDA and CDR2 SQIVND (reference sequence). Trimming took off 10 bases at V and 2 bases at J, with 12 bases between the two ends. This chain's CDR3 is CATQGPAGNTIYF. CDR3 coding DNA: TGTGCCACCCAGGGGCCTGCTGGAAACACCATATATTTT.

This sequence joins TRBV9 and TRBJ2-4, with 10 bases fitting TRBD1. The CDR3 covers 18 residues. The V and J ends lost 0 bases and 2 bases, in that order; junction bases with no gene match: 8. Germline CDR1 and CDR2: SGDLS and YYNGEE. Here the CDR3 DNA reads TGTGCCAGCAGCGTAGCGGTAGGGGACAGGGGTCCCAAAAACATTCAGTACTTC. It encodes CASSVAVGDRGPKNIQYF.

This clone was picked up a small number of times. CDR3 region: CATSKGRGNPSTDTQYF. CDR3 sequence (DNA): TGTGCCACCAGTAAGGGGAGAGGAAACCCTAGCACAGATACGCAGTATTTT. This chain uses TRBV24-1 with TRBJ2-3; D possibly uses TRBD1 or TRBD2 (5 bases each). The ends were cut back, 6 bases at V and 0 bases at J, with 18 bases in the middle. Germline CDR1 reads KGHDR; CDR2 reads SFDVKD. The CDR3 runs to 17 residues.

The J gene is TRBJ1-2, the V gene TRBV4-2, with D perhaps TRBD1 (6 bases). CDR1 and CDR2 (germline): LGHNA, YNFKEQ. The CDR3 totals 17 residues. V lost 0 bases and J 0 bases, leaving 14 bases between the germline ends. CDR3 nucleotides: TGTGCCAGCAGCCAAGATCTGGGGGGCGCCCCTAACTATGGCTACACCTTC. It translates to CASSQDLGGAPNYGYTF.

V usage is TRBV24-1 and J usage is TRBJ1-6, with D perhaps matching TRBD1 (5 bases). This CDR3 comprises 16 residues. V dropped 12 bases and J dropped 0 bases, with 17 bases sitting between them. Germline loops: CDR1 KGHDR, CDR2 SFDVKD. In nucleotides, the CDR3 is TGTGCCCCAGCCGGGACGGATAGCTCCTATAATTCACCCCTCCACTTT. This translates into CAPAGTDSSYNSPLHF.